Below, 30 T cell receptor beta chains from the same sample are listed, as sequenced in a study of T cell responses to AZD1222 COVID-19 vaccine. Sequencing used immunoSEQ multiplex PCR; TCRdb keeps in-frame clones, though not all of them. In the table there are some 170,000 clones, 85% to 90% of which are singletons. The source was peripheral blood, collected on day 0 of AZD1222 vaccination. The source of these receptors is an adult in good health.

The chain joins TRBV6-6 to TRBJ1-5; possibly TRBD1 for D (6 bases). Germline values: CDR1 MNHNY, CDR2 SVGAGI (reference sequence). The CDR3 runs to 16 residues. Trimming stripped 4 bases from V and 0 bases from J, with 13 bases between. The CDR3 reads CASSLPGQYSNQPQHF. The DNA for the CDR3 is TGTGCCAGCAGTTTGCCAGGACAGTATAGCAATCAGCCCCAGCATTTT.

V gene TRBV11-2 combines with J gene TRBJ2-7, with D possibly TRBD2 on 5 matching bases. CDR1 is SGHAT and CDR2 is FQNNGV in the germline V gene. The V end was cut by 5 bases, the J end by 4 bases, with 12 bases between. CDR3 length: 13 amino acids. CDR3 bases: TGTGCCAGCAGCCGAGCGGAGCGTTACGAGCAGTACGTC. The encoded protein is CASSRAERYEQYV.

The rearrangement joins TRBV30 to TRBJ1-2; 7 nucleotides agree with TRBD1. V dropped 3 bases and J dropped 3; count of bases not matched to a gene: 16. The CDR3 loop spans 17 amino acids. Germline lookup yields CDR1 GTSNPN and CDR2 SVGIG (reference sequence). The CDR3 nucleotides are TGTGCCTGGAGAGACGGACACAGGGGAGACGGGTACTATGGCTACACCTTC. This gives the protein CAWRDGHRGDGYYGYTF.

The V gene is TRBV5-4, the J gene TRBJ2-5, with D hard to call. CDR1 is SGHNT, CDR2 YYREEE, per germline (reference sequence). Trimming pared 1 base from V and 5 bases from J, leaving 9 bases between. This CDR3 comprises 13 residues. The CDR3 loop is CASSLFGRETQYF. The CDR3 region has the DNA TGTGCCAGCAGCTTGTTTGGTAGGGAGACCCAGTACTTC.

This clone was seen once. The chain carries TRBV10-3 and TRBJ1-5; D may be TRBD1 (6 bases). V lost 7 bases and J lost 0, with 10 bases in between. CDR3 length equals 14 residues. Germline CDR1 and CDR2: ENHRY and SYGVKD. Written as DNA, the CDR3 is TGTGCCATCAAAGCGACAGGTAGCAATCAGCCCCAGCATTTT. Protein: CAIKATGSNQPQHF.

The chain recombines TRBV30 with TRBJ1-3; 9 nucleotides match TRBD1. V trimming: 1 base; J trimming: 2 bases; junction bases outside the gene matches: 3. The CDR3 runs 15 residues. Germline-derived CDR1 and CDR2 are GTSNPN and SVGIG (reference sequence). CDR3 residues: CAWSDRTGAGNTIYF. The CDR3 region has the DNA TGTGCCTGGAGTGATCGGACAGGGGCTGGAAACACCATATATTTT.

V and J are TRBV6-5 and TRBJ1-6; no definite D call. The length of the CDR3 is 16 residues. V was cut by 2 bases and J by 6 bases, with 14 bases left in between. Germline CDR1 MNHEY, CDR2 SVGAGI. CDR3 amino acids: CASSYMGSNVNSPLHF. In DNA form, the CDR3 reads TGTGCCAGCAGTTACATGGGGTCCAATGTTAATTCACCCCTCCACTTT.

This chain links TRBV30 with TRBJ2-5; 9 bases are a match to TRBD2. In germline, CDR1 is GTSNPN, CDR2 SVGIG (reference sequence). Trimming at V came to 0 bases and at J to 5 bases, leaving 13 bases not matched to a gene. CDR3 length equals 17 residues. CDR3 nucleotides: TGTGCCTGGAGTGTAAGGCTTTGGCGGGAGGGCCGGGAGACCCAGTACTTC. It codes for CAWSVRLWREGRETQYF.

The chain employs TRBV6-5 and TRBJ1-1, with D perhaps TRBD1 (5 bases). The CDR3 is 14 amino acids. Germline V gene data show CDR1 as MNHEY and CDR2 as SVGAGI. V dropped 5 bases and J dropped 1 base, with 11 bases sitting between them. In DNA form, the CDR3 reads TGTGCCAGCAGTCAGCCCGGGGCGAACACTGAAGCTTTCTTT. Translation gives CASSQPGANTEAFF.

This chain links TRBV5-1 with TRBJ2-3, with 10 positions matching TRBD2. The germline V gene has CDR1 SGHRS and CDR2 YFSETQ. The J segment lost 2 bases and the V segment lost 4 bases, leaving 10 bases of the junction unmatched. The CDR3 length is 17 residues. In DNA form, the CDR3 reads TGCGCCAGCAGCCCTGCCGGAGCGGGAGGGTACACAGATACGCAGTATTTT. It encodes CASSPAGAGGYTDTQYF.

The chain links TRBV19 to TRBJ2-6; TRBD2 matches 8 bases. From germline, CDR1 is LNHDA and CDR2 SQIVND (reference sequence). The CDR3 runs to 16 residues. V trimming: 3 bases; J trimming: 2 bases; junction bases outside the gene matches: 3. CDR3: CASSIGREAGANVLTF. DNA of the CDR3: TGTGCCAGTAGTATCGGGAGGGAGGCTGGGGCCAACGTCCTGACTTTC.

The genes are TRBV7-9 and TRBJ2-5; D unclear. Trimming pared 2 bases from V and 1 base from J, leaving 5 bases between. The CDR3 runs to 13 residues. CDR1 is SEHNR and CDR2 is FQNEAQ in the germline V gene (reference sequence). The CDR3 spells CASSLSGQETQYF. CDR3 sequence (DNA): TGTGCCAGCAGCTTATCAGGCCAAGAGACCCAGTACTTC.

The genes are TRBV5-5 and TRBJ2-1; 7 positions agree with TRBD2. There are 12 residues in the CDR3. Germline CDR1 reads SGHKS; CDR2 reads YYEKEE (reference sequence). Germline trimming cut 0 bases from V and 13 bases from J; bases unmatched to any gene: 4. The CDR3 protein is CASSLDKTSQFF. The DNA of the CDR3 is TGTGCCAGCAGCTTGGATAAGACTAGCCAGTTCTTC.

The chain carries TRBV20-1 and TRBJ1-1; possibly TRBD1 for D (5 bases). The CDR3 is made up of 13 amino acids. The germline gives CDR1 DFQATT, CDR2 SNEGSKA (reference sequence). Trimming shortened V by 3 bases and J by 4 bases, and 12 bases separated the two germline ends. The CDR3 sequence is CSASGGRGTEAFF. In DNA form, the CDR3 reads TGCAGTGCTAGTGGGGGTCGGGGCACTGAAGCTTTCTTT.

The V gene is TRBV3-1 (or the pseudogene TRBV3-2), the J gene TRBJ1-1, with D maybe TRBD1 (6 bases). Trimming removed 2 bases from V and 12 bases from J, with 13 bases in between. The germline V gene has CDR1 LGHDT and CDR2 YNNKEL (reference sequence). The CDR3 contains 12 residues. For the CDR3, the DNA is TGTGCCAGCAGCCAACTACAGGGCCAAACTTTCTTT. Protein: CASSQLQGQTFF.

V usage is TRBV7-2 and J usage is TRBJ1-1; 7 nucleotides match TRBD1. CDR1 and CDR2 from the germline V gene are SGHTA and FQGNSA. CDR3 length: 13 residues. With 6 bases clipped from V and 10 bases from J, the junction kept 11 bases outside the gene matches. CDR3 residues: CASRPQPTGLAFF. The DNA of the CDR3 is TGTGCCAGCAGACCTCAACCGACAGGGTTAGCTTTCTTT.

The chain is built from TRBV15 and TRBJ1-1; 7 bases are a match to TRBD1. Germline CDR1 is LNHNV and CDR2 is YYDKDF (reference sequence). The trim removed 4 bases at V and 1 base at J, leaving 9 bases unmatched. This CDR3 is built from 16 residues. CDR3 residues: CATSTDSTGRNTEAFF. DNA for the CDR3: TGTGCCACCAGCACAGATTCGACAGGGAGGAACACTGAAGCTTTCTTT.

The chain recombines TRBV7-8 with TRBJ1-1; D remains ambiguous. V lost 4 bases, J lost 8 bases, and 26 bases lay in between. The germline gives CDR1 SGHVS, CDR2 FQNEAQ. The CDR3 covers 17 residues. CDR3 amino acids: CASSSPFGRRDPLEAFF. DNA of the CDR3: TGTGCCAGCAGCTCCCCTTTCGGACGAAGAGACCCGTTGGAAGCTTTCTTT.

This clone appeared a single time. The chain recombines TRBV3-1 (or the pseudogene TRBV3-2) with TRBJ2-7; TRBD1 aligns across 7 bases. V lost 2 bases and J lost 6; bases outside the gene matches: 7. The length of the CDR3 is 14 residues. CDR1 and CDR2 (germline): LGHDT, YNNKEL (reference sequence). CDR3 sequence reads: CASSQKGALGEQYV. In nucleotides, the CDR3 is TGTGCCAGCAGCCAAAAGGGGGCCCTGGGCGAGCAGTACGTC.

CDR3 coding DNA: TGTGCCAGCAGTCCACAGGGGCTTGGGGGTGGCTACACCTTC. Protein sequence: CASSPQGLGGGYTF. The V gene is TRBV28, the J gene TRBJ1-2; TRBD1 matches at 7 bases. V lost 5 bases, J lost 7 bases, and 10 bases stayed unmatched. This CDR3 contains 14 residues. Germline-derived CDR1 and CDR2 are MDHEN and SYDVKM.

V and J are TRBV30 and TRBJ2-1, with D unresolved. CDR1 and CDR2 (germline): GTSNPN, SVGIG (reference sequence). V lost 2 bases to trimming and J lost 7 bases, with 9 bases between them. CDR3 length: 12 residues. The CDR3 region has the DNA TGTGCCTGGAGTAACCTTTTAAATGAGCAGTTCTTC. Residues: CAWSNLLNEQFF. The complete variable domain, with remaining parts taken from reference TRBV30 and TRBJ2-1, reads SQTIHQWPATLVQPVGSPLSLECTVEGTSNPNLYWYRQAAGRGLQLLFYSVGIGQISSEVPQNLSASRPQDRQFILSSKKLLLSDSGFYLCAWSNLLNEQFFGPGTRLTVL.

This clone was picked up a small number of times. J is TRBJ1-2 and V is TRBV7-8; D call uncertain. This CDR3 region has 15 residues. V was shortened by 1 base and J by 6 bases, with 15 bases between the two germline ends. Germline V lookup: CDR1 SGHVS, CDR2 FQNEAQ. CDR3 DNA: TGTGCCAGCAGCTTAGGAGTTCTGGGTTTGAATGGCTACACCTTC. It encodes CASSLGVLGLNGYTF. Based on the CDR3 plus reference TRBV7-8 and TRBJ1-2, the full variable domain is GAGVSQSPRYKVAKRGQDVALRCDPISGHVSLFWYQQALGQGPEFLTYFQNEAQLDKSGLPSDRFFAERPEGSVSTLKIQRTQQEDSAVYLCASSLGVLGLNGYTFGSGTRLTVV.

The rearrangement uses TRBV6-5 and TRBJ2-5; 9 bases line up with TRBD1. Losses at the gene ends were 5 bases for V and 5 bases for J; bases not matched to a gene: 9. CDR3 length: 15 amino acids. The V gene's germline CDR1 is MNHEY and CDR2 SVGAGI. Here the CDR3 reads CASSHGQGSGETQYF. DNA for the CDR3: TGTGCCAGCAGTCACGGACAGGGGAGTGGTGAGACCCAGTACTTC.

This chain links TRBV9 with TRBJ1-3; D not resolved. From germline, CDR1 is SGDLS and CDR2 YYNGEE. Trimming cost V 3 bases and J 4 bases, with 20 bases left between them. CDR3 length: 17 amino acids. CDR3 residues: CASSGRSVPELGNTIYF. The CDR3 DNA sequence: TGTGCCAGCAGCGGACGTAGCGTCCCAGAACTGGGAAACACCATATATTTT.

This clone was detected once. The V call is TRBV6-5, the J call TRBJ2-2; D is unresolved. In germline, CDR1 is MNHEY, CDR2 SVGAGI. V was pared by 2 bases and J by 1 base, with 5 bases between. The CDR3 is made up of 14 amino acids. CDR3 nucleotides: TGTGCCAGCAGTTACGATGGGAACACCGGGGAGCTGTTTTTT. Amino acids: CASSYDGNTGELFF.

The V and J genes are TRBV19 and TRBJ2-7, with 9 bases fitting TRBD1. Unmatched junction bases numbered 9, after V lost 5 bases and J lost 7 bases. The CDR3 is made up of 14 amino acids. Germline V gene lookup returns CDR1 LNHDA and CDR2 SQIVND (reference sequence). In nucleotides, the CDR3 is TGTGCCAGTAGTGGGACAGGGTCCCTCGGGGAGCAGTACTTC. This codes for CASSGTGSLGEQYF.

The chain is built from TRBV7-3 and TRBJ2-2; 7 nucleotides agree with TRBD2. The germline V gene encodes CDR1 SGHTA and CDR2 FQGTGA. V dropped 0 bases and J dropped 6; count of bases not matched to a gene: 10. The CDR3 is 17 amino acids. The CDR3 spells CASSLTFAGALSGELFF. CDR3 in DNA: TGTGCCAGCAGCTTAACGTTCGCGGGAGCGCTCTCCGGGGAGCTGTTTTTT.

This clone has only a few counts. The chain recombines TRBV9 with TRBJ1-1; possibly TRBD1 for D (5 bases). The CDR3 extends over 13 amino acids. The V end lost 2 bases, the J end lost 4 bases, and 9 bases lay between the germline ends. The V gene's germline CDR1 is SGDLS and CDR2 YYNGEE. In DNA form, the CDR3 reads TGTGCCAGCAGCGTCGCAGGGACCACTGAAGCTTTCTTT. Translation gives CASSVAGTTEAFF.

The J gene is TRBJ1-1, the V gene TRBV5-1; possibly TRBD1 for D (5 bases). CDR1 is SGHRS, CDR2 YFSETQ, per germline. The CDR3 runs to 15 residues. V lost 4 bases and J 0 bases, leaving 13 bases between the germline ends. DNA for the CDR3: TGCGCCAGCAGCCCGGGACTTCTTATGAACACTGAAGCTTTCTTT. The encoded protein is CASSPGLLMNTEAFF.

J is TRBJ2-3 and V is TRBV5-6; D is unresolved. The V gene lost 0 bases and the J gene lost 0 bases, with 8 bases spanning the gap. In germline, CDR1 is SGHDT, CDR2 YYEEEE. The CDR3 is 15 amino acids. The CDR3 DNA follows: TGTGCCAGCAGCTTGGGCCCGGCTAGCACAGATACGCAGTATTTT. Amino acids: CASSLGPASTDTQYF.